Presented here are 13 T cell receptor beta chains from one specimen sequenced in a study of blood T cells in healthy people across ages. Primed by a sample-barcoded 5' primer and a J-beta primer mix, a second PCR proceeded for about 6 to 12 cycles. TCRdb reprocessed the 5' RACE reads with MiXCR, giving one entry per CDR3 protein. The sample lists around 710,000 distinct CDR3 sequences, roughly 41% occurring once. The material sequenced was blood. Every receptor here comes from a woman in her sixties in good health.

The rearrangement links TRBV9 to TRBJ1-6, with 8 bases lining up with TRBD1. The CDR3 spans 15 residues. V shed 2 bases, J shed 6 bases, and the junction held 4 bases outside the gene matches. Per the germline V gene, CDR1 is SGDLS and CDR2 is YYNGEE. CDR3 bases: TGTGCCAGCAGCGTCCTCGGACAGGGTAATTCACCCCTCCACTTT. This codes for CASSVLGQGNSPLHF.

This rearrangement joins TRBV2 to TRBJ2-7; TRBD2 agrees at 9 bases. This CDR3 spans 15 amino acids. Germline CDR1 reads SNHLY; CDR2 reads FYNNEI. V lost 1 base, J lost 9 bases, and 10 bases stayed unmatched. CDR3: CASSEVRAGGIRQYF. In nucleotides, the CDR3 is TGTGCCAGCAGTGAAGTTCGAGCGGGGGGTATAAGGCAGTACTTC.

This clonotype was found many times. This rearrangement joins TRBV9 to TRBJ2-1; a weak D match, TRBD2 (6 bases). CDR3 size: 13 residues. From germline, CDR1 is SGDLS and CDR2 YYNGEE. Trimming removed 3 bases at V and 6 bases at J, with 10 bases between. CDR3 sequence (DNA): TGTGCCAGCAGCGCCGGGACTCTCAATGAGCAGTTCTTC. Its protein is CASSAGTLNEQFF.

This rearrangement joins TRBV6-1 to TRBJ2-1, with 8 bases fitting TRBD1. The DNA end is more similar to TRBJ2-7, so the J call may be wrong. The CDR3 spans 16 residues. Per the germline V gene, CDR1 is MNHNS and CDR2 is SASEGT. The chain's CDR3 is CASSGLRGRTYNEQYF. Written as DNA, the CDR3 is TGTGCCAGCAGTGGCCTCAGGGGGCGAACCTACAATGAGCAGTACTTC.

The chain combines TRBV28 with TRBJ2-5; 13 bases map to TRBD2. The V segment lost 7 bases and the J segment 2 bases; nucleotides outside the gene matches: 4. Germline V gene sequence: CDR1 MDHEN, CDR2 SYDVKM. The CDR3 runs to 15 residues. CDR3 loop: CASNILAGGQETQYF. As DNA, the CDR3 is TGTGCCAGCAATATACTAGCGGGAGGGCAAGAGACCCAGTACTTC.

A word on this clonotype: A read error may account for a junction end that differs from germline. The CDR3 region has the DNA TGTGCCAGCAGTCGAAGGACTAGCGGGATTACCAATGGGCAGTTCTTC. Translated, it gives CASSRRTSGITNGQFF. The chain carries TRBV12-3 or TRBV12-4 and TRBJ2-1; 12 bases agree with TRBD2. The CDR3 runs to 16 residues.

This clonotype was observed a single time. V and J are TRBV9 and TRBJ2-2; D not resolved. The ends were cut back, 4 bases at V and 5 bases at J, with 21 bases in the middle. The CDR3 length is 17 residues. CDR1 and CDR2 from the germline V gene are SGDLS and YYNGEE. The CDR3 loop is CASSITPRALGTGELFF. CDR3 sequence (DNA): TGTGCCAGCAGCATAACACCGCGTGCGCTAGGGACCGGGGAGCTGTTTTTT.

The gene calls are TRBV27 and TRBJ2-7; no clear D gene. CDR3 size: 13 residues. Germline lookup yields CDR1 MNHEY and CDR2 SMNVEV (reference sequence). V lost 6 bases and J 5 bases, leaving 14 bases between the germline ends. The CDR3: CASSLTHRHEQYF. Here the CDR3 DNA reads TGTGCCAGCAGCCTCACCCACCGCCACGAGCAGTACTTC.

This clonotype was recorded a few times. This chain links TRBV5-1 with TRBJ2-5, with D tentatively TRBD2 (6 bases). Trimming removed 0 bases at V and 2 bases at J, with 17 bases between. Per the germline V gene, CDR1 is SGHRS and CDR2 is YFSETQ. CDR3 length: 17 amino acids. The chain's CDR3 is CASSLGWDSGRQETQYF. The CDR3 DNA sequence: TGCGCCAGCAGCTTGGGTTGGGATAGCGGAAGGCAAGAGACCCAGTACTTC.

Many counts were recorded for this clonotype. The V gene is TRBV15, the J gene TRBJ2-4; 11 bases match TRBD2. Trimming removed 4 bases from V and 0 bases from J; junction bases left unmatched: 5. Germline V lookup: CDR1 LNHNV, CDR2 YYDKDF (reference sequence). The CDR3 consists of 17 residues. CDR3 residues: CATSTHGLAGAKNIQYF. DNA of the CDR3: TGTGCCACCAGCACTCATGGACTAGCGGGAGCCAAAAACATTCAGTACTTC.

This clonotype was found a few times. This CDR3 is CSAKQAQSSYNEQFF. CDR3 coding DNA: TGCAGTGCTAAGCAAGCGCAGAGCTCCTACAATGAGCAGTTCTTC. V usage is TRBV20-1 and J usage is TRBJ2-1, with D unclear. Germline assignment: CDR1 DFQATT and CDR2 SNEGSKA (reference sequence). V dropped 4 bases and J dropped 0 bases, with 13 bases sitting between them. The CDR3 contains 15 residues.

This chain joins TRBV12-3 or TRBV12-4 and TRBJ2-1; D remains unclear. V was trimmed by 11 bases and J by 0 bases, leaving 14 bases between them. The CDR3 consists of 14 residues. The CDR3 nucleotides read TGTGCCGGCTCCCTGGCCGCCTCCTACAATGAGCAGTTCTTC. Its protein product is CAGSLAASYNEQFF.

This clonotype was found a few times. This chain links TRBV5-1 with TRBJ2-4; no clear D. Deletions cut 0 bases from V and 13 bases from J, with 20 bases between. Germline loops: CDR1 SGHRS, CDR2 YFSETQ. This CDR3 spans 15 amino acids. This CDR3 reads CASSLVRREYNEQYF. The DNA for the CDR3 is TGCGCCAGCAGCTTGGTAAGGCGCGAGTACAATGAGCAGTACTTC.